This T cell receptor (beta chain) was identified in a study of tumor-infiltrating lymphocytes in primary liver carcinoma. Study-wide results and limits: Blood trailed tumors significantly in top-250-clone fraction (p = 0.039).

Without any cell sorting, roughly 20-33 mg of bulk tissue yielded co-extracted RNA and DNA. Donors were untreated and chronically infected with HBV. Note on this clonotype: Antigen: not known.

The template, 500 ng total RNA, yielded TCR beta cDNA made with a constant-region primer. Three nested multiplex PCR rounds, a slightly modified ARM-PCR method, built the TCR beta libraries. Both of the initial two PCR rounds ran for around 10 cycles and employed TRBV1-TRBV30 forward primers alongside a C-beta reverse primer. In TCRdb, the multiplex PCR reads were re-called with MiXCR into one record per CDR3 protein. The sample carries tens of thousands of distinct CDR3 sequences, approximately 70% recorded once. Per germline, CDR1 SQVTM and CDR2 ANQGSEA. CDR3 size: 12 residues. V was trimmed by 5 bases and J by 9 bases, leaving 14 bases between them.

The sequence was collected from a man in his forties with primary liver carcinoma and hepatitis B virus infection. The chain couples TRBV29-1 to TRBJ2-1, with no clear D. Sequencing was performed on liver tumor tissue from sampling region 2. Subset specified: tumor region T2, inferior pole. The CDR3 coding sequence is TGCAGCGTTAGGTTGAGTTCCTTTGAGCAGTTCTTC. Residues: CSVRLSSFEQFF.